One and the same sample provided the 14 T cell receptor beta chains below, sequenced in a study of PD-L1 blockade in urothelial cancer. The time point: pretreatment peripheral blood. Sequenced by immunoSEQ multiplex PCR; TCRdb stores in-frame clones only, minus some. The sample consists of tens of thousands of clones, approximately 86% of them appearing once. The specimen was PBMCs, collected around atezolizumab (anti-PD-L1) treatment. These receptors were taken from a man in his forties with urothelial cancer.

CDR3: CASSLRQGEAFF. CDR3 in DNA: TGTGCCAGCAGCCTACGACAGGGAGAAGCTTTCTTT. This chain links TRBV28 with TRBJ1-1; 7 bases fit TRBD1. Unmatched junction bases numbered 6, after V lost 6 bases and J lost 8 bases. Germline V gene sequence: CDR1 MDHEN, CDR2 SYDVKM. The CDR3 runs 12 residues. Complete variable domain (other parts from reference TRBV28 and TRBJ1-1): DVKVTQSSRYLVKRTGEKVFLECVQDMDHENMFWYRQDPGLGLRLIYFSYDVKMKEKGDIPEGYSVSREKKERFSLILESASTNQTSMYLCASSLRQGEAFFGQGTRLTVV.

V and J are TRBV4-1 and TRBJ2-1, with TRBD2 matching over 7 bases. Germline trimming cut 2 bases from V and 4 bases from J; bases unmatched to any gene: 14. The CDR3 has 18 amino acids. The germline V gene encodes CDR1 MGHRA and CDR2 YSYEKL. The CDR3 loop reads CASSQTSGGPRGYNEQFF. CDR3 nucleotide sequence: TGCGCCAGCAGCCAAACGTCGGGAGGCCCGCGCGGATACAATGAGCAGTTCTTC.

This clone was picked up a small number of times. The CDR3 loop reads CASSTGLAGVNMYNEQFF. The CDR3 DNA reads as TGTGCCAGTAGTACGGGACTAGCGGGAGTGAATATGTACAATGAGCAGTTCTTC. The chain is built from TRBV19 and TRBJ2-1; 14 positions match TRBD2. In germline, CDR1 is LNHDA, CDR2 SQIVND (reference sequence). The CDR3 has 18 residues. Trimming took 4 bases from V and 4 from J; bases not matched to a gene: 9.

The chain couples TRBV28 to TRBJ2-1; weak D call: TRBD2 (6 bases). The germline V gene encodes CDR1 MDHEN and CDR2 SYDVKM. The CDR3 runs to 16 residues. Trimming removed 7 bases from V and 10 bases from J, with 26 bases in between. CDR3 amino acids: CASIPTLREGPREQFF. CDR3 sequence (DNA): TGTGCCAGCATTCCGACTTTGCGGGAAGGGCCCAGGGAGCAGTTCTTC.

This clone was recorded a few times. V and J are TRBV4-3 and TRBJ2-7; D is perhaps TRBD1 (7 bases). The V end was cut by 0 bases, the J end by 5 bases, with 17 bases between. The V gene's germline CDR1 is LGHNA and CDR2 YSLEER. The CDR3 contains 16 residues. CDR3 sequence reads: CASSQDLGQEGHEQYF. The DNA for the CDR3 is TGCGCCAGCAGCCAAGATCTCGGACAGGAGGGTCACGAGCAGTACTTC.

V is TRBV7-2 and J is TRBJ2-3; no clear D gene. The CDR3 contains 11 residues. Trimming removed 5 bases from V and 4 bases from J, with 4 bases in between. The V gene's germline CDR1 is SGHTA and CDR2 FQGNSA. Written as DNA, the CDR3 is TGTGCCAGCAGCCTGTCAGATACGCAGTATTTT. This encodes CASSLSDTQYF.

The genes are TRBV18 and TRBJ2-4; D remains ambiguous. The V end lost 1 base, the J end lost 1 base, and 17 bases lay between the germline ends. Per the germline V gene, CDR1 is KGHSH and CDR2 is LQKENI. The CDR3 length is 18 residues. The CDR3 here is CASSPQAPDRVAKNIQYF. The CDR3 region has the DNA TGTGCCAGCTCACCACAGGCCCCTGACCGGGTGGCCAAAAACATTCAGTACTTC.

CDR3 region: CASSLSGSSTGELFF. CDR3 sequence (DNA): TGTGCCAGCAGCTTAAGCGGGAGTAGTACCGGGGAGCTGTTTTTT. This chain links TRBV7-3 with TRBJ2-2; 7 bases align to TRBD2. The germline CDR1 and CDR2 sequences are SGHTA and FQGTGA. CDR3 length: 15 residues. The V segment lost 1 base and the J segment 5 bases; nucleotides outside the gene matches: 4.

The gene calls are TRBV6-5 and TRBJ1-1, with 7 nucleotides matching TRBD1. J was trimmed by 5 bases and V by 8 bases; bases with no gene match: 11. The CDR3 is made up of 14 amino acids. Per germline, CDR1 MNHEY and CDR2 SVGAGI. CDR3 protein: CASGKGARGTEAFF. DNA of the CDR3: TGTGCCAGCGGTAAGGGGGCGAGGGGAACTGAAGCTTTCTTT.

This CDR3 is CASSLGVAEHEQFF. The CDR3 DNA follows: TGCGCCAGCAGCTTGGGGGTAGCGGAACATGAGCAGTTCTTC. The genes are TRBV5-1 and TRBJ2-1; D may be TRBD2 (6 bases). Germline V gene data show CDR1 as SGHRS and CDR2 as YFSETQ. V shed 0 bases and J shed 8 bases, with 12 bases lying between them. The CDR3 is 14 amino acids.

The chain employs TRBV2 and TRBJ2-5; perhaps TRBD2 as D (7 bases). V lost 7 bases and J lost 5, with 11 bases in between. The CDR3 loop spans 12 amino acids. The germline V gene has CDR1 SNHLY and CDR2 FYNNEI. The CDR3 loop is CASKGEGETQYF. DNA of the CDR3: TGTGCCAGCAAGGGGGAGGGTGAGACCCAGTACTTC.

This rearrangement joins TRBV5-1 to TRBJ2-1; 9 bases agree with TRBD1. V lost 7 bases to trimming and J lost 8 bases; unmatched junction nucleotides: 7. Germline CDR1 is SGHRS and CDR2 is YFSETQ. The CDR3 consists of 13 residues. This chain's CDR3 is CASATGGFYEQFF. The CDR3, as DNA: TGCGCCAGCGCGACAGGGGGGTTCTATGAGCAGTTCTTC.

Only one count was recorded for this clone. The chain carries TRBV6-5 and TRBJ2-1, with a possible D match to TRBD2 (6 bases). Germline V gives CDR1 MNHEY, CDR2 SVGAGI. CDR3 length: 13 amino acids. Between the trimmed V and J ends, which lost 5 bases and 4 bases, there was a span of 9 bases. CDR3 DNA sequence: TGTGCCAGCAGTCCCCGGGAGTACAATGAGCAGTTCTTC. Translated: CASSPREYNEQFF.

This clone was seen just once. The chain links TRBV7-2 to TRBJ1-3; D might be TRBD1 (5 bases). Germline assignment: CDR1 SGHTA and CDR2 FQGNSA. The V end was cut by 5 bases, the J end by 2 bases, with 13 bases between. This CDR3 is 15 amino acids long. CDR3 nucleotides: TGTGCCAGCAGCCCCTCAGGGCAGGCTGGAAACACCATATATTTT. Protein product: CASSPSGQAGNTIYF.